This is a list of T cell receptor beta chains from one sample in a study of T cell responses to AZD1222 COVID-19 vaccine. Repertoires were generated with immunoSEQ multiplex PCR, while TCRdb's copy carries only in-frame clones and drops some. Among some 140,000 clones, 75% to 95% were seen once, and the ten largest hold roughly 2.8%. The source was peripheral blood, collected on day 0 of AZD1222 vaccination. These receptors all stem from an adult in good health. The CDR3 runs from the conserved cysteine through the conserved F or W. D genes are given only for firm matches. Some rows have no size entry. The others give once, few or many, or a class for an expanded clone.

J gene,D gene,clone size,V gene,CDR3 DNA,CDR3 protein
TRBJ2-3,TRBD2,NA,TRBV27,TGTGCCAGCATCCAGACCGGGACTAGCGGGACCGGGTTGGCAGATACGCAGTATTTT,CASIQTGTSGTGLADTQYF
TRBJ1-3,TRBD1,NA,TRBV7-6,TGTGCCAGCAGCAACCAGCCGGGACAGGGAGGAAACACCATATATTTT,CASSNQPGQGGNTIYF
TRBJ2-7,NA,NA,TRBV30,TGTGCCTGGATGGCCAGGGGGGGAGAGCAGTACTTC,CAWMARGGEQYF
TRBJ2-2,NA,once,TRBV4-1,TGCGCCAGCAGCCCCCAAAACCCGACTAGTCTTCTGGCCGGGGAGCTGTTTTTT,CASSPQNPTSLLAGELFF
TRBJ1-5,NA,NA,TRBV15,TGTGCCACCAGCAGAGACTTCGTTAATACAAATCAGCCCCAGCATTTT,CATSRDFVNTNQPQHF
TRBJ2-5,NA,few,TRBV18,TGTGCCAGCTCACCAAATACAGGGCACGAGACCCAGTACTTC,CASSPNTGHETQYF
TRBJ1-2,NA,NA,TRBV24-1,TGTGCCACCAGTGATTCACAAAACGTGGGAGGCTACACCTTC,CATSDSQNVGGYTF
TRBJ1-3,NA,NA,TRBV13,TGTGCCAGCAGCTTGGCTCGCGTGAGTGGAAACACCATATATTTT,CASSLARVSGNTIYF
TRBJ2-2,NA,NA,TRBV7-9,TGTGCCAGCAGCTTAGCTGTTGCCGGGGAGCTGTTTTTT,CASSLAVAGELFF
TRBJ2-7,TRBD2,NA,TRBV19,TGTGCCAGTAGTATTTCTCCGGGACTAGTGAGCGAGCAGTACTTC,CASSISPGLVSEQYF
TRBJ2-1,TRBD2,NA,TRBV4-3,TGCGCCAGCAGCCAAGGAGGACTAGCGGGGGCTGAGCAGTTCTTC,CASSQGGLAGAEQFF
TRBJ1-4,NA,NA,TRBV5-6,TGTGCCAGCAGCTTGCGGACAGTAACTAATGAAAAACTGTTTTTT,CASSLRTVTNEKLFF
TRBJ1-6,NA,NA,TRBV6-5,TGTGCCAGCAGTTACTCGGGGGGAAGGAGAAATTCACCCCTCCACTTT,CASSYSGGRRNSPLHF
TRBJ2-1,NA,NA,TRBV30,TGTGCCTGGACCATAGCGGCACACAATGAGCAGTTCTTC,CAWTIAAHNEQFF
TRBJ1-2,NA,NA,TRBV30,TGTGCCTGGAGGTTAGGGGTCGGCGGCTACACCTTC,CAWRLGVGGYTF
TRBJ1-1,NA,few,TRBV30,TGTGCCTGGAGTGTTGGCACCCTGAACACTGAAGCTTTCTTT,CAWSVGTLNTEAFF
TRBJ1-4,NA,few,TRBV5-8,TGTGCCAGCAGCTTGGTCCGTGGACGACCAAATGAAAAACTGTTTTTT,CASSLVRGRPNEKLFF
TRBJ1-1,NA,NA,TRBV29-1,TGCAGCGTCTCAGCGGGGGTTGACACTGAAGCTTTCTTT,CSVSAGVDTEAFF
TRBJ2-2,NA,NA,TRBV20-1,TGCAGTGCTAGTCGGGGGTCGGACACCGGGGAGCTGTTTTTT,CSASRGSDTGELFF
TRBJ2-1,TRBD2,NA,TRBV9,TGTGCCAGCAGCGTCAGTTCTACAGCGGGAGCGTACAATGAGCAGTTCTTC,CASSVSSTAGAYNEQFF
TRBJ1-1,NA,NA,TRBV9,TGTGCCAGCAGCGTAGTTAAGGGGACTGAAGCTTTCTTT,CASSVVKGTEAFF
TRBJ2-3,NA,once,TRBV7-6,TGTGCCAGCAGCTTATTGCCCCCTGAGGCAGATACGCAGTATTTT,CASSLLPPEADTQYF
TRBJ2-1,TRBD1,once,TRBV5-6,TGTGCCAGCAGCAGAGGAGTGGGGACAGGGGACCGCAATGAGCAGTTCTTC,CASSRGVGTGDRNEQFF
TRBJ1-4,NA,few,TRBV11-2,TGTGCCAGCAGCCGTGGACACCCCGTGGGTGAAAAACTGTTTTTT,CASSRGHPVGEKLFF
TRBJ2-1,NA,NA,TRBV5-1,TGCGCCAGCAGCCAAGCAACGTTTTCCTACAATGAGCAGTTCTTC,CASSQATFSYNEQFF
TRBJ1-1,NA,NA,TRBV11-3,TGTGCCAGCAGCTTTTTAACATCACGGGGAGCTTTCTTT,CASSFLTSRGAFF
TRBJ1-2,NA,NA,TRBV10-1,TGCGCCAGCAGTGAGTCGAATTTCCCAGGGCCCTATGGCTACACCTTC,CASSESNFPGPYGYTF
TRBJ2-1,TRBD2,NA,TRBV5-1,TGCGCCAGCCAGCGGGGGGGCTCCCTGGTTTCTTCTTACCATGAGCAGTTCTTC,CASQRGGSLVSSYHEQFF
TRBJ2-1,TRBD2,NA,TRBV4-2,TGTGCCAGCAGCCCTACCCCTTCGGTAGCGGGGATCGATGAGCAGTTCTTC,CASSPTPSVAGIDEQFF
TRBJ1-1,TRBD1,NA,TRBV5-1,TGCGCCAGCAGCTGGACAGGGTTGAACACTGAAGCTTTCTTT,CASSWTGLNTEAFF
TRBJ2-1,NA,NA,TRBV5-1,TGCGCCAGCAGCTTGTTAGGCTCTGATTACAATGAGCAGTTCTTC,CASSLLGSDYNEQFF
TRBJ2-3,NA,NA,TRBV15,TGTGCCACCAGCAGGTTCGTCACAGATACGCAGTATTTT,CATSRFVTDTQYF
TRBJ1-2,NA,NA,TRBV19,TGTGCCAGTAGCTGGGGCAGTTCCTATGGCTACACCTTC,CASSWGSSYGYTF
TRBJ1-2,NA,once,TRBV6-5,TGTGCCAGCAGCCTCATTGCGGGGTATGGCTACACCTTC,CASSLIAGYGYTF
TRBJ1-1,NA,NA,TRBV28,TGTGCCAGCAGCGAAAGGGGGACGGACACAGTGAACACTGAAGCTTTCTTT,CASSERGTDTVNTEAFF
TRBJ1-1,NA,NA,TRBV4-2,TGTGCCAGCAGCCAAGAACTCGGGGGTGGCACTGAAGCTTTCTTT,CASSQELGGGTEAFF
TRBJ2-5,NA,NA,TRBV5-1,TGCGCCAGCAGCTTCGGATACCAAGAGACCCAGTACTTC,CASSFGYQETQYF